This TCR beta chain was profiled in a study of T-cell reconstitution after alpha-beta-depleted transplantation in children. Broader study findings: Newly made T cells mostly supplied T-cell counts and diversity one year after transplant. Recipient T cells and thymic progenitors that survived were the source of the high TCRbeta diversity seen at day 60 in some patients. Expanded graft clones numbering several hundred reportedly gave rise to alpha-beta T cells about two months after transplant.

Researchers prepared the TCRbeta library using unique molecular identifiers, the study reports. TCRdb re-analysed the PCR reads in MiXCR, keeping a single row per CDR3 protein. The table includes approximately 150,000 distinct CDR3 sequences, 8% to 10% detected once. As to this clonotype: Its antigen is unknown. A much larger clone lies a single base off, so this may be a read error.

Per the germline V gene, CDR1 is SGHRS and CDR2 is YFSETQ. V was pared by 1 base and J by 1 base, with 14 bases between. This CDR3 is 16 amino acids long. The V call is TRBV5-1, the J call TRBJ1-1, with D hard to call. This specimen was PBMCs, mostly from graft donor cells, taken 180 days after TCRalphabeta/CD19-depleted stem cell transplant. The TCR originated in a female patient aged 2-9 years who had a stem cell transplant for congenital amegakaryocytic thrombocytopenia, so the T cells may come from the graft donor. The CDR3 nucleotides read TGCGCCAGCAGCTTGTGGGTATCCCAGAGGAACACTGAAGCTTTCTTT. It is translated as CASSLWVSQRNTEAFF. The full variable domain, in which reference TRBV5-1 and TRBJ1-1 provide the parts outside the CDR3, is KAGVTQTPRYLIKTRGQQVTLSCSPISGHRSVSWYQQTPGQGLQFLFEYFSETQRNKGNFPGRFSGRQFSNSRSEMNVSTLELGDSALYLCASSLWVSQRNTEAFFGQGTRLTVV.